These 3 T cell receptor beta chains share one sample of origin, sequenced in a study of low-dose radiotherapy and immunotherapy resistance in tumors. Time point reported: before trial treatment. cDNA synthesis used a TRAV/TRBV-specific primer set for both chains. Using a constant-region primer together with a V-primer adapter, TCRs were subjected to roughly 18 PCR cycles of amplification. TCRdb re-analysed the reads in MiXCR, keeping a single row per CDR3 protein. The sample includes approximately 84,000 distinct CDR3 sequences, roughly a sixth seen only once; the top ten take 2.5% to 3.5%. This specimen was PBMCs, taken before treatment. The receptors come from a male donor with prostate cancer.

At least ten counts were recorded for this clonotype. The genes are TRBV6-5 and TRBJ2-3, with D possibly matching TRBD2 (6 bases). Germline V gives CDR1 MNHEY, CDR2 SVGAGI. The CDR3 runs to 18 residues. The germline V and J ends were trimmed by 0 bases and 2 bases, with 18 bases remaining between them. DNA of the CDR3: TGTGCCAGCAGTTACTCGTATTCTAGCGTCCCCCCCACAGATACGCAGTATTTT. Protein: CASSYSYSSVPPTDTQYF.

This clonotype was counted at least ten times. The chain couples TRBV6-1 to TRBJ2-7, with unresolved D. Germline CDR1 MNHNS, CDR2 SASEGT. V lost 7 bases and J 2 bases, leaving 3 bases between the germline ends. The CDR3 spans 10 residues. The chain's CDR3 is CASNAYEQYF. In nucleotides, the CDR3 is TGTGCCAGCAACGCCTACGAGCAGTACTTC.

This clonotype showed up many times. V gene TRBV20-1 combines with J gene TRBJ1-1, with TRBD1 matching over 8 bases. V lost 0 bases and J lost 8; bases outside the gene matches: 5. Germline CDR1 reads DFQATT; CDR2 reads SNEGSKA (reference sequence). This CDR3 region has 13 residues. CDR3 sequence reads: CSAREQGAGEAFF. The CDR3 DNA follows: TGCAGTGCTAGAGAGCAGGGGGCCGGCGAAGCTTTCTTT.